This T cell receptor (beta chain) was recovered during a study of blood T cell repertoires in COVID-19. This clone was picked up one time. Germline V gives CDR1 MNHEY, CDR2 SVGAGI. The CDR3 contains 16 residues. With 4 bases removed from V and 7 bases from J, the gap between germline ends came to 19 bases. In the original analysis: The assay estimated nucleated cells by amplifying reference gene primers. Produced via immunoSEQ multiplex PCR; TCRdb's table is partial and in-frame only. V and J calls and clone size come straight from that table; D and trimming were deduced from the DNA. The sample holds 280,000 or so clones, about 91% seen once.

This receptor was identified in a woman in her thirties who had recovered from COVID-19. Sequencing used peripheral blood. This chain links TRBV6-5 with TRBJ1-4; D is unclear. The DNA for the CDR3 is TGTGCCAGCAGTTCCGAGCAGTCATCTAGCCGTGAAAAACTGTTTTTT. As protein: CASSSEQSSSREKLFF.